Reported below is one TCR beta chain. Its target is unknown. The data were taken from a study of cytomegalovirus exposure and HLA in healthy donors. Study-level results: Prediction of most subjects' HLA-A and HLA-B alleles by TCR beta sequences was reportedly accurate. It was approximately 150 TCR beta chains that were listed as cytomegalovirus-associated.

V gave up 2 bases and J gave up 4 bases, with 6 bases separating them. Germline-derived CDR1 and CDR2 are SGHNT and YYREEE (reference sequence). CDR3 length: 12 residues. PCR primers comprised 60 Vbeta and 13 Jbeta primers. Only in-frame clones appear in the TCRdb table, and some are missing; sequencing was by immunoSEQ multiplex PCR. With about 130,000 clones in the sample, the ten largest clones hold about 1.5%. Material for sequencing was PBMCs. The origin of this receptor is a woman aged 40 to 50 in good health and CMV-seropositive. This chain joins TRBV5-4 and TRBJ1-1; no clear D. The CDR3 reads CASSLWSTEAFF. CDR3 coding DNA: TGTGCCAGCAGCTTATGGAGCACTGAAGCTTTCTTT. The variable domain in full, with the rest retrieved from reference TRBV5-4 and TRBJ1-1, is ETGVTQSPTHLIKTRGQQVTLRCSSQSGHNTVSWYQQALGQGPQFIFQYYREEENGRGNFPPRFSGLQFPNYSSELNVNALELDDSALYLCASSLWSTEAFFGQGTRLTVV.